This TCR beta chain was sequenced during a study of vaccination and CD4 T cells after COVID-19. Sequenced with the Oncomine TCR Beta short-read assay was DNA taken from cultured CD4+ T cells. In TCRdb, the PCR reads were re-called with MiXCR into one record per CDR3 protein. Of fewer than 9,500 distinct CDR3 sequences in the sample, just under 55% were seen once. Study-wide results and limits: Rising from roughly 21 to 40, the median of SARS-CoV-2-reactive clonotypes did not change significantly.

V was pared by 4 bases and J by 4 bases, with 12 bases between. The CDR3 is 14 residues long. Germline CDR1 SGHDN, CDR2 FVKESK. Treatment in this sample: approximately 9-day PBMC culture with coronavirus spike peptide pools or control peptides (ViraFEST assay). Dates of positive PCR ran from March to December 2020, before US Alpha, Beta and Delta variants. This clonotype occurred once. The target antigen is unknown. Sequenced sample: CD4+ T cells from blood, cultured in vitro. The rearrangement joins TRBV14 to TRBJ2-3, with D perhaps matching TRBD2 (5 bases). The receptor was isolated from a human donor who had recovered from COVID-19. The CDR3 DNA reads as TGTGCCAGCAGCCCTTTTGTCGGGGCAGATACGCAGTATTTT. Its translation: CASSPFVGADTQYF.